This TCR beta chain stems from a study of cytomegalovirus exposure and HLA in healthy donors. To note about this clone: The antigen remains undetermined.

Whole-study results and caveats: Rarity held for most TCR sequences, but there were some public TCRs that occurred in many donors. Cytomegalovirus association was assigned to under 200 TCR beta chains.

Clones were sequenced by immunoSEQ multiplex PCR, and TCRdb holds only the in-frame ones, with some missing. The top ten hold 1.4% to 1.5% of the sample, which has approximately 210,000 clones, more than 70% seen once. The length of the CDR3 is 16 residues. CDR1 is MNHEY and CDR2 is SMNVEV in the germline V gene (reference sequence). J gave up 5 bases and V 4 bases, and 8 bases lay outside the gene matches. This chain links TRBV27 with TRBJ1-2; TRBD1 matches 12 bases. Sequenced input: PBMCs. This clonotype was obtained from a woman aged 18-35 years in good health and CMV-seronegative. Written as DNA, the CDR3 is TGTGCCAGCAGTTCGGGACAGGGGGCTAAAATATATGGCTACACCTTC. This gives the protein CASSSGQGAKIYGYTF.